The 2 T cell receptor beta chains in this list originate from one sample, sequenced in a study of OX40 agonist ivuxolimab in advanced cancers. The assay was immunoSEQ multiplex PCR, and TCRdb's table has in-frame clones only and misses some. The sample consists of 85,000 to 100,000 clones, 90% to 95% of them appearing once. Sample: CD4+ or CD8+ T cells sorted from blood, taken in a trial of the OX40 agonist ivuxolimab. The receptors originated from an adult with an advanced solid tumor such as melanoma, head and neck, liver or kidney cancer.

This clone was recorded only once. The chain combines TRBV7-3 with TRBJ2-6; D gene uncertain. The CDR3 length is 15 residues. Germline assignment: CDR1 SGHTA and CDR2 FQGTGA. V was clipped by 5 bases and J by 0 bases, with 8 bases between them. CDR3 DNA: TGTGCCAGCAGCATATCAGACTCTGGGGCCAACGTCCTGACTTTC. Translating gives CASSISDSGANVLTF.

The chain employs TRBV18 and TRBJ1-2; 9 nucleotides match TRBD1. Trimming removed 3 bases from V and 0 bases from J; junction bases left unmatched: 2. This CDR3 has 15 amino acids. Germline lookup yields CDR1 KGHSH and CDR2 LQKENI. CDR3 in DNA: TGTGCCAGCTCACCGGGACAGGGAGCTAACTATGGCTACACCTTC. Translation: CASSPGQGANYGYTF.